This T cell receptor beta chain was sequenced in a study of T-cell reconstitution after alpha-beta-depleted transplantation in children (dated by TCRdb to the mid-2010s). Concerning the study at large: Using TCR repertoire profiling, the study quantitatively followed how T-cell immune reconstitution unfolded in children after TCRalphabeta/CD19-depleted allogeneic hematopoietic cell transplantation.

Libraries were built with PCR. TCRdb lists the instrument as Illumina HiSeq 2500. To normalize quantification of the TCRbeta repertoire, the TCR libraries were built with molecular barcoding that relied on unique molecular identifiers. Through fastp at Q25 and MiXCR, TCRdb rebuilt clones from the public reads, retaining in-frame beta chains. Each record represents a unique CDR3 protein, reported with the most common genes and DNA among its rows. This sample is represented by hundreds of thousands of distinct CDR3 sequences; over 15% of them were singletons. In total, the top ten clones hold 1.1% of the sample. In its sample, this clonotype was seen once. No antigen is known for it. No much larger clone is present one base from it, and per-base qualities are unavailable. On its own, one read is weak support. The CDR3 sequence holds 17 residues, the cysteine and phenylalanine included. This entry keeps only the CDR3 DNA: 51 bases, framed from base 1. The germline V gene sets CDR1 to MNHNS and CDR2 to SASEGT. Here V drops 6 bases and J drops 3 bases, and the junction holds 13 bases not matched to any gene.

This receptor was obtained from a human donor who donated a stem cell graft to a child with acute myeloid leukemia. Here the chain combines TRBV6-1 and TRBJ2-2, and TRBD2 matches 7 of the central bases. The sample in question was PBMCs from the stem cell graft donor, obtained from the stem cell graft. The CDR3 region: CASSPAFGDYYTGELFF. The bases read TGTGCCAGCAGCCCCGCTTTTGGGGACTACTACACCGGGGAGCTGTTTTTT.